This TCR beta chain was identified in a study of T cells in Graves' hyperthyroidism and ophthalmopathy. Points from the study as a whole: Prediction of ophthalmopathy progression came a median roughly 6.7 months pre-onset.

This clonotype has a count of ten or more. Its specificity is unknown. Active moderate-to-severe ophthalmopathy, Clinical Activity Score at least 3, NOSPECS at least 4, under 3 months' duration. TCR beta CDR3 regions were amplified from RNA. A set of HTBI primers served as the primers for a first-round RT-PCR of the TCR CDR3. MiXCR, run by TCRdb on the multiplex PCR reads, gives a single entry per CDR3 protein. The table lists hundreds of thousands of distinct CDR3 sequences, over 12% of them singletons. The length of the CDR3 is 12 residues. Trimming cost V 5 bases and J 8 bases, with 10 bases left between them.

The chain carries TRBV12-3 or TRBV12-4 and TRBJ2-4; D tentatively fits TRBD1 or TRBD2 (5 bases each). This TCR was recovered from a woman between 40 and 50 years old with Graves' ophthalmopathy. Material: blood. The CDR3 nucleotides read TGTGCCAGCAGTCGAGGGACGGACATTCAGTACTTC. Amino acid sequence: CASSRGTDIQYF.